These T cell receptor beta chains were read from a single sample in a study of post-analysis software for immune sequencing data. TCRdb called the PCR reads again in MiXCR, with one record for every CDR3 protein. The data contain hundreds of thousands of distinct CDR3 sequences, approximately 60% of them singletons. Sequencing was carried out using blood. These receptor sequences come from a girl aged 2-10 years with multiple sclerosis. Both conserved end residues are part of each CDR3. The D gene is left open where the match is weak. Expanded clones are given a class, and other clones once, few, many or no size at all.

>TRBV4-1|.|TRBD1|TRBJ1-2|17
TGCGCCAGCAGCCAAGAAGAGGGGGCGCAGGACGGCTATGGCTACACCTTC
CASSQEEGAQDGYGYTF
>TRBV7-8|.|.|TRBJ2-6|15
TGTGCCAGCAGCTCGGCTGCGACGGGGGCCAACGTCCTGACTTTC
CASSSAATGANVLTF
>TRBV12-3/TRBV12-4|.|.|TRBJ2-7|14
TGTGCCAGCAGAAGGACGTTTCGGGGCCACGAGCAGTACTTC
CASRRTFRGHEQYF
>TRBV4-3|.|.|TRBJ2-5|16
TGCGCCAGCAGCCAAGAAGAGGGCTGGGATGAAGAGACCCAGTACTTC
CASSQEEGWDEETQYF
>TRBV7-9|.|.|TRBJ2-7|12
TGTGCCAGCAGCTTAGTATCCGGCGAGCAGTACTTC
CASSLVSGEQYF
>TRBV20-1|.|.|TRBJ2-1|15
TGCAGTGCTGGCGAAGGAGGGAGGCTTATCAATGAGCAGTTCTTC
CSAGEGGRLINEQFF
>TRBV7-2|.|.|TRBJ2-7|11
TGTGCCAGCATGGCAGGGCGCGAGCAGTACTTC
CASMAGREQYF
>TRBV25-1|.|.|TRBJ2-7|15
TGTGCCAGCAGATCCGGGGACCACCGCTCCTACGAGCAGTACTTC
CASRSGDHRSYEQYF
>TRBV5-1|few|TRBD1|TRBJ1-2|14
TGCGCCAGCAGCCTTAGGACAGGGGACTATGGCTACACCTTC
CASSLRTGDYGYTF
>TRBV29-1|.|.|TRBJ2-3|13
TGCAGCGCTGTGAGGAGCGTCACAGATACGCAGTATTTT
CSAVRSVTDTQYF
>TRBV5-1|few|TRBD1|TRBJ1-2|14
TGCGCCAGCAGCTTGAGGGACAGGGAATACGGCTACACCTTC
CASSLRDREYGYTF
>TRBV5-5|few|.|TRBJ2-4|15
TGTGCCAGCACCAAATCTACAGGGTATCGAAACATTCAGTACTTC
CASTKSTGYRNIQYF
>TRBV6-1|.|.|TRBJ2-7|11
TGTGCCAGCAGTATTGGCTACGAGCAGTACTTC
CASSIGYEQYF
>TRBV12-3/TRBV12-4|.|TRBD1|TRBJ2-5|17
TGTGCCAGCACCCCGACAGGGGGCGAGTGGGGTCGGGAGACCCAGTACTTC
CASTPTGGEWGRETQYF
>TRBV24-1|.|.|TRBJ2-1|16
TGTGCCACCAGTGATCCGGACGGCGGGACCTACAATGAGCAGTTCTTC
CATSDPDGGTYNEQFF
>TRBV12-3/TRBV12-4|.|TRBD1|TRBJ1-5|16
TGTGCCAGCAGTCCTACGGGACAGGGGGTTGATCAGCCCCAGCATTTT
CASSPTGQGVDQPQHF
>TRBV18|.|TRBD1|TRBJ2-1|15
TGTGCCAGCTCGAGGGACAGTGCTACCTACAATGAGCAGTTCTTC
CASSRDSATYNEQFF
>TRBV6-2/TRBV6-3|.|.|TRBJ2-7|13
TGTGCCAGCAGTTGGCGGCTAGCAGCCGAGCAGTACTTC
CASSWRLAAEQYF
>TRBV29-1|few|.|TRBJ2-1|15
TGCAGCGTTGAGTATCCGGGACTCTCCTACAATGAGCAGTTCTTC
CSVEYPGLSYNEQFF
>TRBV11-1|.|TRBD1|TRBJ2-1|14
TGTGCCAGCAGCTCCCGGGACAGATACAATGAGCAGTTCTTC
CASSSRDRYNEQFF
>TRBV10-3|few|.|TRBJ2-3|11
TGTGCCATCCAACAGGCAGATACGCAGTATTTT
CAIQQADTQYF
>TRBV9|once|TRBD2|TRBJ2-1|15
TGTGCCAGCAGCGTAGCAGGTGGGACTAGCAATGAGCAGTTCTTC
CASSVAGGTSNEQFF
>TRBV20-1|.|TRBD2|TRBJ2-5|13
TGCAGTGCCCCGGGACTAGTAGCGAAGACCCAGTACTTC
CSAPGLVAKTQYF
>TRBV2|.|.|TRBJ1-5|16
TGTGCCAGCGCAGTATCACAGGAGGTTAGCAATCAGCCCCGGCATTTT
CASAVSQEVSNQPRHF
>TRBV7-7|.|TRBD1|TRBJ2-2|14
TGTGCTAGCAGCTCCGGGACAGGGGCCGGGGAGCTGTTTTTT
CASSSGTGAGELFF
>TRBV12-3/TRBV12-4|.|.|TRBJ2-1|16
TGTGCCAGCAGTTCTCAAGGGGGGGCGATGGGTAATGAGCAGTTCTTC
CASSSQGGAMGNEQFF
>TRBV18|.|.|TRBJ2-5|13
TGTGCCAGCTCGCCCTCCCTGGAAGAGACCCAGTACTTC
CASSPSLEETQYF